This T cell receptor beta chain was retrieved from a study of Ad26.COV2.S vaccination and SARS-CoV-2 variants. On the study more broadly: Participants got Ad26.COV2.S intramuscularly, once or twice 56 days apart.

V trimming: 6 bases; J trimming: 9 bases; junction bases outside the gene matches: 13. This CDR3 is built from 17 residues. Per the germline V gene, CDR1 is MDHEN and CDR2 is SYDVKM. Treatment indicated: over 15 received Ad26.COV2.S at low or high dose, single or two shots; about 5 received placebo; per-sample allocation not given. Samples analyzed were those drawn on day 63 after the first vaccine or placebo injection. The protocol was immunoSEQ multiplex PCR, while the TCRdb copy is restricted to in-frame clones and leaves out a portion. The data hold a few hundred thousand clones, with approximately 89% observed a single time.

The chain employs TRBV28 and TRBJ1-6, with TRBD1 matching 11 bases. The source of this sequence is a person aged 18-65 years who received the Ad26.COV2.S COVID-19 vaccine or a placebo. The sample consisted of peripheral blood, taken in a trial of Ad26.COV2.S vaccine versus placebo. For the CDR3, the DNA is TGTGCCAGCAGCCGGAGGACAGGGGGCTTCAGTAGTTCACCCCTCCACTTT. Its protein is CASSRRTGGFSSSPLHF.